Described below is a single TCR beta chain sequence and its context. The data derive from a study of cytomegalovirus exposure and HLA in healthy donors. The V and J ends lost 2 bases and 0 bases respectively, with 16 bases between them. The CDR3 extends over 18 amino acids. In germline, CDR1 is SNHLY, CDR2 FYNNEI. Primers for the PCR totalled 60 Vbeta and 13 Jbeta. The method was immunoSEQ multiplex PCR; TCRdb's version includes in-frame clones alone and lacks a portion of them. Here the sample spans under 150,000 clones, under 85% being singletons. The clonotype comes from a boy younger than 18 in good health and CMV-seronegative. V is TRBV2 and J is TRBJ1-4, with D perhaps matching TRBD1 (5 bases). What was sequenced was PBMCs. The CDR3 here is CASSEIFPGGATNEKLFF. CDR3 nucleotides: TGTGCCAGCAGTGAAATCTTTCCGGGGGGAGCAACTAATGAAAAACTGTTTTTT.